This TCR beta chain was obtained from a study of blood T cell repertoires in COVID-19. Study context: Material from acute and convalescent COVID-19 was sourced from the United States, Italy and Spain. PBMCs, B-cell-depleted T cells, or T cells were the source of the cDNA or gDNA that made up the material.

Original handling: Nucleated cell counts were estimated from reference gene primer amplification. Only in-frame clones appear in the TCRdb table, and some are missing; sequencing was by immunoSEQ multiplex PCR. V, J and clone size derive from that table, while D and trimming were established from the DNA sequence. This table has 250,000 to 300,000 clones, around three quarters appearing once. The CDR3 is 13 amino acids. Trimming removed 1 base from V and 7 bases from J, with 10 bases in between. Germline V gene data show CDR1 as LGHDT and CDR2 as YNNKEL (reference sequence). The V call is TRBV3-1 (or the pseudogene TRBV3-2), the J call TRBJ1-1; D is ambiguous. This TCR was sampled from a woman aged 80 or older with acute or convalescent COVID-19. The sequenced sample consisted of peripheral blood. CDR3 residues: CASSQVEDGEAFF. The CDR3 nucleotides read TGTGCCAGCAGCCAAGTAGAGGATGGTGAAGCTTTCTTT.